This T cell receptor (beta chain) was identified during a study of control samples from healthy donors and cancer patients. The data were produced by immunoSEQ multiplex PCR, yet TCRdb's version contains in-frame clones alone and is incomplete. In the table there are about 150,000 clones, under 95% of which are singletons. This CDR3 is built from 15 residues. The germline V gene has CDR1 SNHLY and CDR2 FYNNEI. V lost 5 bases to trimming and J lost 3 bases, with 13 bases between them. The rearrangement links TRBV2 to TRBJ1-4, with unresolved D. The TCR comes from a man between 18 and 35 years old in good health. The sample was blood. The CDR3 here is CASSPHPPANEKLFF. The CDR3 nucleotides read TGTGCCAGCAGTCCACACCCTCCGGCTAATGAAAAACTGTTTTTT.